This T cell receptor (beta chain) was identified during a study of blood T cell repertoires in COVID-19. Assay used: immunoSEQ multiplex PCR; TCRdb lists only in-frame clones, some missing. The table has around 700,000 clones, about 87% seen once; the top ten hold roughly 0.25%. The V gene's germline CDR1 is SQVTM and CDR2 ANQGSEA. This CDR3 is 14 amino acids long. The clonotype originates from a woman aged 18-29 years with acute or convalescent COVID-19. The specimen sequenced was peripheral blood. This rearrangement joins TRBV29-1 to TRBJ1-4; TRBD1 agrees at 7 bases. CDR3 coding DNA: TGCAGGCCCGGGAGGGGGCACATTAATGAAAAACTGTTTTTT. Amino acids: CRPGRGHINEKLFF. The entire variable domain, with the rest obtained from reference TRBV29-1 and TRBJ1-4, is as follows: SAVISQKPSRDICQRGTSLTIQCQVDSQVTMMFWYRQQPGQSLTLIATANQGSEATYESGFVIDKFPISRPNLTFSTLTVSNMSPEDSSIYLCRPGRGHINEKLFFGSGTQLSVL.